Each of the 20 T cell receptor beta chains below was sequenced from the same sample in a study of cytomegalovirus exposure and HLA in healthy donors. Sequenced by immunoSEQ multiplex PCR; TCRdb stores in-frame clones only, minus some. This table holds about 350,000 clones, 75% to 90% found once. The sample consisted of PBMCs. The receptors here all came from a woman aged 25-40 years in good health and CMV-seropositive.

The J gene is TRBJ2-7, the V gene TRBV28, with 12 bases that match TRBD1. CDR3 length: 16 residues. Germline V lookup: CDR1 MDHEN, CDR2 SYDVKM. Trimming at V came to 5 bases and at J to 2 bases, leaving 7 bases not matched to a gene. As DNA, the CDR3 is TGTGCCAGCAGTGCCGGGGACAGGGGGCTTACCTACGAGCAGTACTTC. Translation: CASSAGDRGLTYEQYF.

This chain links TRBV5-1 with TRBJ1-5, with D possibly being TRBD1 (5 bases). Per the germline V gene, CDR1 is SGHRS and CDR2 is YFSETQ. CDR3 length: 15 residues. Trimming removed 6 bases from V and 4 bases from J, with 17 bases in between. The CDR3 nucleotides read TGCGCCAGCACCCCCTGGGGCGGCCCGAATCAGCCCCAGCATTTT. This codes for CASTPWGGPNQPQHF.

The chain has TRBV19 and TRBJ2-7; D unclear. The CDR3 runs to 14 residues. The V gene lost 4 bases and the J gene lost 1 base, with 11 bases spanning the gap. Germline V CDR1 and CDR2: LNHDA, SQIVND (reference sequence). The CDR3 nucleotides read TGTGCCAGTAGTACCAGCTCCCGTTCCTACGAGCAGTACTTC. Protein product: CASSTSSRSYEQYF.

This sequence joins TRBV28 and TRBJ1-4, with D maybe TRBD1 (5 bases). The ends were cut back, 5 bases at V and 7 bases at J, with 17 bases in the middle. Germline V lookup: CDR1 MDHEN, CDR2 SYDVKM. This CDR3 contains 15 residues. For the CDR3, the DNA is TGTGCCAGCAGTCCCCGTGGGGGGGGGTTTGAAAAACTGTTTTTT. As protein: CASSPRGGGFEKLFF.

The J gene is TRBJ1-5, the V gene TRBV19; perhaps TRBD1 as D (5 bases). With 8 bases removed from V and 3 bases from J, the gap between germline ends came to 17 bases. The CDR3 spans 15 residues. Germline values: CDR1 LNHDA, CDR2 SQIVND (reference sequence). CDR3 in DNA: TGTGCCAGTGGTCTTGACCGACAGAACAATCAGCCCCAGCATTTT. Its translation is CASGLDRQNNQPQHF. The whole variable domain, filled in from reference TRBV19 and TRBJ1-5, reads DGGITQSPKYLFRKEGQNVTLSCEQNLNHDAMYWYRQDPGQGLRLIYYSQIVNDFQKGDIAEGYSVSREKKESFPLTVTSAQKNPTAFYLCASGLDRQNNQPQHFGDGTRLSIL.

The chain joins TRBV4-2 to TRBJ1-6, with 7 positions matching TRBD1. CDR3 size: 15 residues. Germline V gives CDR1 LGHNA, CDR2 YNFKEQ. Losses at the gene ends were 1 base for V and 7 bases for J; bases not matched to a gene: 4. The CDR3 loop reads CASSQARDRNSPLHF. CDR3 DNA: TGTGCCAGCAGCCAAGCCCGGGACAGAAATTCACCCCTCCACTTT.

In this sample, this clone turned up a few times. This chain joins TRBV2 and TRBJ2-7; D is possibly TRBD1 or TRBD2 (5 bases each). In germline, CDR1 is SNHLY, CDR2 FYNNEI. This CDR3 region has 11 residues. The V and J ends lost 4 bases and 6 bases respectively, with 7 bases between them. CDR3 sequence reads: CASSAGTEQYF. The CDR3 DNA sequence: TGTGCCAGCAGTGCAGGGACCGAGCAGTACTTC.

The chain is built from TRBV6-8 and TRBJ2-3; the match to TRBD2 covers 11 bases. V shed 5 bases, J shed 4 bases, and the junction held 11 bases outside the gene matches. This CDR3 is 17 amino acids long. CDR1 is MNHGY and CDR2 is SAAAGT in the germline V gene. CDR3 in DNA: TGTGCCAGCAGTCAAACTAGCGGGAGAGGGTGGGCAGATACGCAGTATTTT. Encoded protein: CASSQTSGRGWADTQYF.

The chain recombines TRBV5-1 with TRBJ2-1; TRBD2 agrees at 7 bases. The CDR3 has 14 amino acids. Germline V gives CDR1 SGHRS, CDR2 YFSETQ. Trimming took 1 base from V and 6 from J; bases not matched to a gene: 4. The CDR3 sequence is CASSLPTSSNEQFF. The CDR3 DNA reads TGCGCCAGCAGCTTGCCGACTAGCTCCAATGAGCAGTTCTTC.

The V call is TRBV5-4, the J call TRBJ1-1; unclear D gene. Trimming left V 5 bases short and J 1 base short, with 9 bases between. In germline, CDR1 is SGHNT, CDR2 YYREEE (reference sequence). The CDR3 runs to 13 residues. The CDR3 DNA reads TGTGCCAGCAGTTTGAACCGGAACACTGAAGCTTTCTTT. Its translation: CASSLNRNTEAFF.

The rearrangement joins TRBV6-5 to TRBJ2-1, with 13 bases that match TRBD2. Germline assignment: CDR1 MNHEY and CDR2 SVGAGI. This CDR3 is 15 amino acids long. The ends lost 6 bases at V and 7 bases at J; junction bases unmatched: 6. CDR3 loop: CASSPTSGGLNEQFF. CDR3 bases: TGTGCCAGCAGCCCGACTAGCGGGGGGTTGAATGAGCAGTTCTTC.

This rearrangement joins TRBV29-1 to TRBJ2-7; 8 positions agree with TRBD1. The J segment lost 4 bases and the V segment lost 4 bases, leaving 6 bases of the junction unmatched. CDR3 length: 13 residues. In germline, CDR1 is SQVTM, CDR2 ANQGSEA. The CDR3 sequence: CSVAGGVEYEQYF. The CDR3 DNA follows: TGCAGCGTTGCAGGGGGCGTAGAATACGAGCAGTACTTC.

The rearrangement uses TRBV7-9 and TRBJ2-7; D call uncertain. V lost 0 bases and J lost 2, with 11 bases in between. Germline CDR1 SEHNR, CDR2 FQNEAQ (reference sequence). CDR3 length equals 15 residues. CDR3 sequence (DNA): TGTGCCAGCAGCTTAGCTGGCGGACGAACCTACGAGCAGTACTTC. It codes for CASSLAGGRTYEQYF.

V and J are TRBV6-5 and TRBJ2-7; TRBD2 matches at 10 bases. This CDR3 has 15 residues. J lost 3 bases, V lost 0 bases, and 2 bases had no gene match. Germline V CDR1 and CDR2: MNHEY, SVGAGI. CDR3: CASSYSASGSYEQYF. CDR3 sequence (DNA): TGTGCCAGCAGTTACTCGGCTAGCGGGAGCTACGAGCAGTACTTC.

This clone was picked up one time. The chain carries TRBV7-7 and TRBJ2-7; 9 bases map to TRBD2. CDR3 length equals 15 residues. The V and J ends lost 1 base and 5 bases, in that order; junction bases with no gene match: 6. The germline V gene encodes CDR1 SSHAT and CDR2 FNYEAQ (reference sequence). The CDR3 is CASSLGPAGGNEQYF. Here the CDR3 DNA reads TGTGCCAGCAGCTTAGGCCCAGCGGGAGGTAACGAGCAGTACTTC.

The count of this clone is one. The rearrangement links TRBV6-5 to TRBJ1-3; no reliable D call. The germline V gene has CDR1 MNHEY and CDR2 SVGAGI. V was pared by 0 bases and J by 1 base, with 10 bases between. This CDR3 region has 16 residues. The CDR3 coding sequence is TGTGCCAGCAGTTACTCAGGGTCGATTTCTGGAAACACCATATATTTT. This codes for CASSYSGSISGNTIYF.

This chain links TRBV10-3 with TRBJ2-1, with 9 bases identical to TRBD2. With 10 bases clipped from V and 7 bases from J, the junction kept 11 bases outside the gene matches. Germline V CDR1 and CDR2: ENHRY, SYGVKD. The CDR3 sequence is 14 residues long. This chain's CDR3 is CATQGGGAGNEQFF. CDR3 DNA: TGTGCCACCCAGGGCGGGGGGGCCGGGAATGAGCAGTTCTTC.

The CDR3 here is CASSENGIGRPQHF. CDR3 in DNA: TGTGCCAGCAGTGAAAATGGAATAGGGCGGCCCCAGCATTTT. The rearrangement links TRBV2 to TRBJ1-5; D uncertain. Germline V lookup: CDR1 SNHLY, CDR2 FYNNEI. Trimming shortened V by 2 bases and J by 9 bases, and 14 bases separated the two germline ends. This CDR3 is built from 14 residues. Using reference TRBV2 and TRBJ1-5 for the parts outside the CDR3, the full variable domain is EPEVTQTPSHQVTQMGQEVILRCVPISNHLYFYWYRQILGQKVEFLVSFYNNEISEKSEIFDDQFSVERPDGSNFTLKIRSTKLEDSAMYFCASSENGIGRPQHFGDGTRLSIL.

The chain joins TRBV29-1 to TRBJ2-7, with TRBD2 matching 14 bases. There are 17 residues in the CDR3. Germline CDR1 reads SQVTM; CDR2 reads ANQGSEA. V was clipped by 0 bases and J by 3 bases; unmatched bases: 7. The CDR3 DNA sequence: TGCAGCGTTGAAGAAAAATGGACTAGCGGGAGGATCTACGAGCAGTACTTC. Protein: CSVEEKWTSGRIYEQYF.

V and J are TRBV6-1 and TRBJ2-5, with D perhaps TRBD1 (6 bases). Germline-derived CDR1 and CDR2 are MNHNS and SASEGT. Trimming took 6 bases from V and 4 from J, leaving 12 bases between them. The CDR3 contains 13 residues. CDR3 region: CASRNHRAETQYF. The CDR3 nucleotides read TGTGCCAGCAGGAACCACAGGGCAGAGACCCAGTACTTC.